These 4 T cell receptor beta chains came from one sample sequenced in a study of tumor-infiltrating lymphocytes in primary liver carcinoma (dated by TCRdb to the late 2010s). TRIzol reagent was used to extract blood RNA from unsorted whole blood, while the DNeasy Blood & Tissue kit provided the germline DNA. Sequencing instrument: Illumina HiSeq 2500. A constant-region primer and ProtoScript II reverse transcriptase were used to reverse-transcribe TCRbeta-specific cDNA from about 0.55 ug total RNA. Construction of the TCRbeta libraries relied on three nested rounds of multiplex PCR, following a slightly modified ARM-PCR procedure. Multiplex TRBV1-TRBV30 forward primers and a Cbeta reverse primer were used in the first two PCR rounds, each of which was run for 9 to 11 cycles. The public sequencing data were trimmed at Q25 with fastp and processed into clonotypes with MiXCR by TCRdb, which kept only in-frame beta chains. Every CDR3 protein is listed once, alongside the most common genes and DNA of its rows. The sample yields about 300,000 distinct CDR3 sequences; approximately 60% were counted once. Together, the top ten hold approximately 9% of the sample.

Sequenced material: peripheral blood. The receptors originated from a man between 40 and 49 years old with primary liver carcinoma and hepatitis B virus infection.

Details on this clonotype: One end of the junction does not line up with germline, which may come from a read error. The rearrangement uses TRBV11-1 and TRBJ1-1, with D uncertain. Germline V gives CDR1 SGHAT, CDR2 FQDESV (reference sequence). CDR3 size: 15 residues. This chain's CDR3 is CASSLGLAQNIEAFF. The CDR3 bases are TGTGCCAGCAGCTTAGGGCTGGCCCAGAACATTGAAGCTTTCTTT. Supplemented by reference TRBV11-1 and TRBJ1-1, the full variable domain reads EAEVAQSPRYKITEKSQAVAFWCDPISGHATLYWYRQILGQGPELLVQFQDESVVDDSQLPKDRFSAERLKGVDSTLKIQPAELGDSAMYLCASSLGLAQNIEAFFGQGTRLTVV.

Concerning this clonotype itself: A read error is possible here, since a much larger clone lies one base away. The chain couples TRBV12-3 or TRBV12-4 to TRBJ1-5; TRBD1 might be the D (5 bases). This CDR3 spans 14 amino acids. The ends were cut back, 4 bases at V and 6 bases at J, with 13 bases in the middle. CDR3 in amino acids: CASSSGTEIQPQHF. Written as DNA, the CDR3 is TGTGCCAGCAGTTCCGGGACGGAGATTCAGCCCCAGCATTTT.

This clonotype appeared once. No conserved phenylalanine or tryptophan ends this CDR3, so it is likely a read error. This rearrangement joins TRBV11-3 to TRBJ1-4; D remains unclear. Trimming took 5 bases from V and 11 from J, leaving 21 bases between them. CDR3 size: 15 residues. The germline V gene encodes CDR1 SGHNT and CDR2 YENEEA. In DNA, the CDR3 is TGTGCCAGCAGCATTAGTCAACCCCTAGGAGGCAAACTGTTTTTG. The encoded protein is CASSISQPLGGKLFL.

This clonotype was detected many times. This chain connects TRBV6-5 to TRBJ1-1; D remains ambiguous. The CDR3 loop spans 15 amino acids. The V end was cut by 0 bases, the J end by 1 base, with 9 bases between. From germline, CDR1 is MNHEY and CDR2 SVGAGI. The DNA for the CDR3 is TGTGCCAGCAGTTACTCGATTTGGGAGAACACTGAAGCTTTCTTT. Amino acids: CASSYSIWENTEAFF.